The following is a TCR beta chain sequence with its context. Its target antigen remains unknown. One base away there is no much larger clone; base qualities are not given. This sample was taken from a study of T cell responses to AZD1222 COVID-19 vaccine (dated by TCRdb to about 2021). For the study in its entirety: AZD1222 recipients with second doses at about 4 weeks or about 12 weeks were pooled, because spike-specific TCR depth and breadth did not differ between schedules. Trial participants were enrolled by age into subgroups of 18-55, 56-69 and 70-plus years, and around 150, 29 and 61 TCR-sequenced participants, respectively, were included in these subgroups. TCR sequencing was performed for 230 to 250 trial participants, of whom 207 were given two doses of AZD1222 and around 25 were given two doses of MenACWY control vaccine.

V loses 6 bases, J loses 8 bases, and the germline ends lie 17 bases apart. Taken from the germline V gene, the CDR1 and CDR2 loops are LGHNT and FRNRAP. The CDR3, from cysteine to phenylalanine, totals 14 residues. Solely the CDR3 DNA is kept, with 42 bases framed from the first base. The CDR3 regions of human TCRbeta chains were analyzed by immunosequencing. As for how the authors treated the data: Repertoire TCRs were matched against a reference library of SARS-CoV-2-specific TCRs generated with the MIRA antigen-specificity platform. Breadth meant the fraction of unique TCRs that were SARS-CoV-2-associated, whereas depth meant the fraction of total T cells that were SARS-CoV-2-associated. Using the MIRA data, every spike-specific TCR was mapped to the spike region that the TCR reacted to and assigned to either a CD4 or a CD8 class. Log10-transformed breadth and depth values were compared by one-way ANOVA with Sidak's multiple comparisons tests. The table comes from immuneACCESS by way of TCRdb, which keeps in-frame sequences with V and J called. Part of the clones is missing from these tables; in studies checked, under half for an unresolved V gene and the rest for unknown reasons. That table gives V, J and clone size, and the DNA gave D and trimming. This sample holds around 30,000 clones; roughly 90% were observed only once. The top ten clones comprise roughly 44% of the sample.

The research as a whole found: Conclusions about previously exposed vaccinees were limited because only six AZD1222 recipients were SARS-CoV-2 seropositive at baseline. The 56-69-year group was small, and its depth increase did not reach significance, likely because of low power. Spike-specific TCR breadth and depth rose significantly after two AZD1222 doses compared with day 0 and with MenACWY recipients. Most participants were white British and females outnumbered males, and the authors suggested that clonal diversity may have been underestimated. No day 14 peak-response samples were available, so repertoires were characterized only after the peak T cell response. Reportedly, almost half of the unique spike-specific TCRs recognized epitopes lying outside the regions that are mutated in the B.1.351 and B.1.1.7 variants. CD4 TCRs associated with the vaccine covered the entire spike protein, and the dominant responses were in regions 160-218 and 743-854.

The time point label, as the study defines it: baseline before first vaccination. The vaccinee samples were drawn from two UK trials, COV001 and COV002, one of which was a single-blind randomized controlled phase 2/3 trial testing AZD1222 (ChAdOx1 nCoV-19) in healthy adults. For TCRbeta chain sequencing, PBMC samples from trial participants were taken at day 0 and at day 28 after the second dose. The material sequenced was peripheral blood, taken on day 0 of AZD1222 vaccination. The chain joins TRBV12-5 to TRBJ1-5; TRBD1 is possibly the D segment (5 matching bases). The receptor's source is an adult in good health. The DNA is TGTGCTAGTGGCCAGGACATCCCTCTGGAGCCCCAGCATTTT. It encodes CASGQDIPLEPQHF.